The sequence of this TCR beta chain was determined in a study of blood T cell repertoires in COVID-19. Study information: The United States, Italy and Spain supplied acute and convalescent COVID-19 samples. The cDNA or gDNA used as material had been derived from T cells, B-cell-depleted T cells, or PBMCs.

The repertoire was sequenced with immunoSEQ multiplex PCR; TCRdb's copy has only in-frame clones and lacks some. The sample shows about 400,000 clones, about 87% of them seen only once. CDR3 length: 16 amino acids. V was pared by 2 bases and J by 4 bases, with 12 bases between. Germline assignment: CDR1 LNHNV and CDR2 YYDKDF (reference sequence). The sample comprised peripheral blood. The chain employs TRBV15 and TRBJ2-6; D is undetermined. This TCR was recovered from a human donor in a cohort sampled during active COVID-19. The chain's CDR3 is CATSRKRSAGANVLTF. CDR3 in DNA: TGTGCCACCAGCAGAAAGAGATCCGCGGGGGCCAACGTCCTGACTTTC. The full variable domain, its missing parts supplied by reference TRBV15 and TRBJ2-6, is DAMVIQNPRYQVTQFGKPVTLSCSQTLNHNVMYWYQQKSSQAPKLLFHYYDKDFNNEADTPDNFQSRRPNTSFCFLDIRSPGLGDTAMYLCATSRKRSAGANVLTFGAGSRLTVL.